Following are 17 T cell receptor beta chains from one sample sequenced in a study of T-cell reconstitution after alpha-beta-depleted transplantation in children. Unique molecular identifiers were used in preparing the TCRbeta library. TCRdb reanalysed the PCR reads using MiXCR and keeps one entry per CDR3 protein. The sample lists about 980,000 distinct CDR3 sequences; about 29% were seen once. Sequencing was performed on PBMCs, mostly from graft donor cells, taken 360 days after TCRalphabeta/CD19-depleted stem cell transplant. The receptor set was obtained from a boy younger than two who had a stem cell transplant for SCID, so the T cells may come from the graft donor.

V gene TRBV3-1 combines with J gene TRBJ1-4; possible D gene TRBD1, 5 bases. The CDR3 consists of 15 residues. Per germline, CDR1 LGHDT and CDR2 YNNKEL (reference sequence). V was pared by 0 bases and J by 3 bases, with 8 bases between. CDR3 protein: CASSQDGGANEKLFF. The CDR3 nucleotides read TGTGCCAGCAGCCAAGATGGGGGGGCTAATGAAAAACTGTTTTTT. The variable domain in full, completed from reference TRBV3-1 and TRBJ1-4, reads DTAVSQTPKYLVTQMGNDKSIKCEQNLGHDTMYWYKQDSKKFLKIMFSYNNKELIINETVPNRFSPKSPDKAHLNLHINSLELGDSAVYFCASSQDGGANEKLFFGSGTQLSVL.

This chain joins TRBV4-1 and TRBJ2-5, with D tentatively TRBD2 (6 bases). Germline V gene sequence: CDR1 MGHRA, CDR2 YSYEKL. The CDR3 is 17 residues long. The V gene lost 0 bases and the J gene lost 0 bases, with 14 bases spanning the gap. The CDR3: CASSQEWGEPYQETQYF. The CDR3 DNA is TGCGCCAGCAGCCAAGAGTGGGGGGAACCTTACCAAGAGACCCAGTACTTC.

The sample holds a few counts of this clonotype. In DNA form, the CDR3 reads TGTGCCAGCAGAGGACTCGAAAAACTGTTTTTT. Residues: CASRGLEKLFF. The chain joins TRBV6-5 to TRBJ1-4; D ambiguous. Trimming pared 6 bases from V and 8 bases from J, leaving 7 bases between. Germline CDR1 MNHEY, CDR2 SVGAGI. This CDR3 is built from 11 residues.

This clonotype was recorded a few times. The V call is TRBV19, the J call TRBJ1-5, with TRBD1 as a possible D gene (6 bases). The CDR3 is 13 residues long. Germline V gene lookup returns CDR1 LNHDA and CDR2 SQIVND (reference sequence). Trimming removed 3 bases from V and 6 bases from J, with 9 bases in between. CDR3 region: CASSIGGRQPQHF. CDR3 DNA sequence: TGTGCCAGTAGTATTGGGGGGCGTCAGCCCCAGCATTTT.

In this sample, this clonotype turned up once. The rearrangement joins TRBV29-1 to TRBJ1-1; D not resolved. There are 14 residues in the CDR3. CDR1 and CDR2 (germline): SQVTM, ANQGSEA. V lost 7 bases and J 2 bases, leaving 17 bases between the germline ends. CDR3 protein: CSAQGRHLNTEAFF. In DNA form, the CDR3 reads TGCAGCGCCCAAGGGAGGCACTTAAACACTGAAGCTTTCTTT.

This clonotype turned up a few times. This sequence joins TRBV20-1 and TRBJ2-5; TRBD2 matches at 7 bases. CDR3 size: 15 residues. Trimming removed 4 bases from V and 2 bases from J; junction bases left unmatched: 10. CDR1 is DFQATT and CDR2 is SNEGSKA in the germline V gene (reference sequence). For the CDR3, the DNA is TGCAGTGCTATAACGATTGGGGGGGTACAAGAGACCCAGTACTTC. Amino acids: CSAITIGGVQETQYF.

This clonotype was observed a few times. The J gene is TRBJ2-7, the V gene TRBV20-1; TRBD1 agrees at 7 bases. The ends lost 7 bases at V and 2 bases at J; junction bases unmatched: 8. This CDR3 has 13 residues. From germline, CDR1 is DFQATT and CDR2 SNEGSKA (reference sequence). As DNA, the CDR3 is TGCAGTGTCAGACAGGGCTACACCTACGAGCAGTACTTC. Translation gives CSVRQGYTYEQYF.

The V gene is TRBV5-1, the J gene TRBJ1-1; D gene unclear. The germline CDR1 and CDR2 sequences are SGHRS and YFSETQ. Trimming left V 5 bases short and J 3 bases short, with 14 bases between. CDR3 length: 14 residues. In DNA, the CDR3 is TGCGCCAGCAGTGGGCCTGACACCTACACTGAAGCTTTCTTT. This encodes CASSGPDTYTEAFF.

A few counts support this clonotype. This chain links TRBV2 with TRBJ2-7; D gene ambiguous. This CDR3 spans 13 amino acids. Germline V lookup: CDR1 SNHLY, CDR2 FYNNEI. Trimming pared 7 bases from V and 0 bases from J, leaving 10 bases between. Here the CDR3 reads CASTRALSYEQYF. In DNA, the CDR3 is TGTGCCAGCACTCGGGCGCTCTCCTACGAGCAGTACTTC.

This clonotype was observed a few times. The gene calls are TRBV18 and TRBJ2-2; tentative D call: TRBD1 (7 bases). Trimming pared 8 bases from V and 4 bases from J, leaving 14 bases between. Germline CDR1 reads KGHSH; CDR2 reads LQKENI. The length of the CDR3 is 14 residues. The CDR3 here is CASAGQTTTGELFF. The CDR3 nucleotides read TGTGCCAGCGCGGGACAGACTACCACCGGGGAGCTGTTTTTT.

This chain links TRBV20-1 with TRBJ2-3, with a weak D call TRBD2 (6 bases). CDR3 length equals 13 residues. V lost 3 bases to trimming and J lost 8 bases, with 15 bases between them. Germline lookup yields CDR1 DFQATT and CDR2 SNEGSKA (reference sequence). This chain's CDR3 is CSASRGTEGTQYF. Here the CDR3 DNA reads TGCAGTGCTAGTCGGGGGACTGAGGGTACGCAGTATTTT.

Notes on this clonotype: Germline is not matched at one junction end, which may reflect a read error. The chain uses TRBV10-3 and TRBJ2-7, with TRBD1 matching 9 bases. This CDR3 has 14 residues. Germline values: CDR1 ENHRY, CDR2 SYGVKD. The CDR3 DNA sequence: TGTGCCATCAGTGAAGGGACAGGGTCCTCCGAGCAGTACTTC. Its protein is CAISEGTGSSEQYF.

The chain has TRBV29-1 and TRBJ2-7, with TRBD1 identical over 7 bases. Germline CDR1 is SQVTM and CDR2 is ANQGSEA. The CDR3 length is 14 residues. V trimming: 1 base; J trimming: 2 bases; junction bases outside the gene matches: 5. The CDR3 sequence is CSVEGDSYPYEQYF. The CDR3 region has the DNA TGCAGCGTTGAAGGGGACAGCTACCCCTACGAGCAGTACTTC.

The chain combines TRBV24-1 with TRBJ2-1; D may correspond to TRBD1 or TRBD2 (6 bases each). V was clipped by 3 bases and J by 0 bases, with 14 bases between them. The CDR3 runs 17 residues. CDR1 and CDR2 (germline): KGHDR, SFDVKD. The CDR3 DNA follows: TGTGCCACCAGTGATACCACAGGGAGGAGCTCCTACAATGAGCAGTTCTTC. It encodes CATSDTTGRSSYNEQFF.

This chain links TRBV6-2 or TRBV6-3 with TRBJ1-2, with 10 bases identical to TRBD1. The V segment lost 4 bases and the J segment 8 bases; nucleotides outside the gene matches: 4. Germline lookup yields CDR1 MNHEY and CDR2 SVGEGT. This CDR3 is built from 13 residues. The CDR3 DNA follows: TGTGCCAGCAGTTCCGACAGGGGGCTAGGCTACACCTTC. Encoded protein: CASSSDRGLGYTF.

This chain uses TRBV6-2 or TRBV6-3 with TRBJ2-2; D not certain. The germline V gene has CDR1 MNHEY and CDR2 SVGEGT. CDR3 length equals 12 residues. Trimming stripped 3 bases from V and 9 bases from J, with 8 bases between. The CDR3 sequence: CASSYLFRELFF. The CDR3 nucleotides read TGTGCCAGCAGTTATCTCTTTCGGGAGCTGTTTTTT.

This clonotype has ten or more counts. The genes are TRBV12-3 or TRBV12-4 and TRBJ1-3; no firm D call. The germline V and J ends were trimmed by 4 bases and 0 bases, with 1 base remaining between them. CDR3 length equals 12 residues. The CDR3: CASSYSGNTIYF. The CDR3 region has the DNA TGTGCCAGCAGTTACTCTGGAAACACCATATATTTT.